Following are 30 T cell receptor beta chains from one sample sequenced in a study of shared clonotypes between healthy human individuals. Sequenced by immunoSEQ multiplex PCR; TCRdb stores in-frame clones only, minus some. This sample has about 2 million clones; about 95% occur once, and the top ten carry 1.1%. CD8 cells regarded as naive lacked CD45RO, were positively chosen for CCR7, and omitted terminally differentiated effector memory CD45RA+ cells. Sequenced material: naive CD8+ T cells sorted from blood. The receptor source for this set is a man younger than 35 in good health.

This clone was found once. The CDR3 region has the DNA TGTGCCAGCAGCTTTGGACAGGGAGGAAACACCATATATTTT. Translating gives CASSFGQGGNTIYF. The chain is built from TRBV9 and TRBJ1-3, with 8 bases identical to TRBD1. The V gene's germline CDR1 is SGDLS and CDR2 YYNGEE. J was trimmed by 4 bases and V by 4 bases; bases with no gene match: 4. The length of the CDR3 is 14 residues.

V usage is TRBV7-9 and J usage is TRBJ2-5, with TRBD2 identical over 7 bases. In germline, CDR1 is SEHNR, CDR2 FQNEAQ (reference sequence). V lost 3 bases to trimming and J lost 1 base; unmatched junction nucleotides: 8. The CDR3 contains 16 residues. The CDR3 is CASSLGLAVFQETQYF. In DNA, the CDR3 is TGTGCCAGCAGCTTGGGCCTAGCGGTATTCCAAGAGACCCAGTACTTC.

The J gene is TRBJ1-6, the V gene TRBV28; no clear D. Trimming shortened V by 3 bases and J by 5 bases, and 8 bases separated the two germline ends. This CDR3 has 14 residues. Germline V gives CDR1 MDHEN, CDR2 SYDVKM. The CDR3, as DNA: TGTGCCAGCAGTTTTTGGGTACATAATTCACCCCTCCACTTT. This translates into CASSFWVHNSPLHF. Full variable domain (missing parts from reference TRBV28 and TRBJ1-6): DVKVTQSSRYLVKRTGEKVFLECVQDMDHENMFWYRQDPGLGLRLIYFSYDVKMKEKGDIPEGYSVSREKKERFSLILESASTNQTSMYLCASSFWVHNSPLHFGNGTRLTVT.

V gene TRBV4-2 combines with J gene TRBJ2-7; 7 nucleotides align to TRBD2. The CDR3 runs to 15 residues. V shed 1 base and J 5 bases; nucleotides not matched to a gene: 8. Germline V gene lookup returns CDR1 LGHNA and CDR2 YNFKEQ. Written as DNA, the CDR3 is TGTGCCAGCAGCCAAGGAGGGGAGGGGTTCAACGAGCAGTACTTC. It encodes CASSQGGEGFNEQYF.

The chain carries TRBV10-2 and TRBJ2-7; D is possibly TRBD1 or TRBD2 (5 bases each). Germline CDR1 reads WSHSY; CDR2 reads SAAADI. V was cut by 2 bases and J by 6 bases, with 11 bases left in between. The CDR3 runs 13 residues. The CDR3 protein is CASSETVGGEQYF. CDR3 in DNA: TGCGCCAGCAGTGAGACGGTTGGGGGCGAGCAGTACTTC.

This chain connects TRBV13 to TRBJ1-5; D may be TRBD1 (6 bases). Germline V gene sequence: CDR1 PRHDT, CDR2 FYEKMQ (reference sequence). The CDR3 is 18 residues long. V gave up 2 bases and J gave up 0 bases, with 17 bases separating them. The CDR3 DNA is TGTGCCAGCAGCTTAAGTGGCAGGGGACCATATAGCAATCAGCCCCAGCATTTT. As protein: CASSLSGRGPYSNQPQHF.

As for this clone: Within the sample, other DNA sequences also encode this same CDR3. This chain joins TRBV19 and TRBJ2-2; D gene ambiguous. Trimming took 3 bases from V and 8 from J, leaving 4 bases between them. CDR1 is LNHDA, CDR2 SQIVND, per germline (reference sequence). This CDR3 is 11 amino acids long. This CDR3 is CASSMFGELFF. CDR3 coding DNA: TGTGCCAGTAGTATGTTTGGGGAGCTGTTTTTT.

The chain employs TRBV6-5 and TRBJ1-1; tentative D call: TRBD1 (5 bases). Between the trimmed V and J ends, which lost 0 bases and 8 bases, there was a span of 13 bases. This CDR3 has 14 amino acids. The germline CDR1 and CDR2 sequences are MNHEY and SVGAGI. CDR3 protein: CASSYSEGRGEAFF. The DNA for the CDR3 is TGTGCCAGCAGTTACTCTGAGGGTCGGGGGGAAGCTTTCTTT.

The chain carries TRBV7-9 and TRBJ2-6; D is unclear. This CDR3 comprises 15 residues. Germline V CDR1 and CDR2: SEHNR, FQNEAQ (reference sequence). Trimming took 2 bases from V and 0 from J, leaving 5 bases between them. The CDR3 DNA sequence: TGTGCCAGCAGCTTAATCGTCTCTGGGGCCAACGTCCTGACTTTC. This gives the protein CASSLIVSGANVLTF.

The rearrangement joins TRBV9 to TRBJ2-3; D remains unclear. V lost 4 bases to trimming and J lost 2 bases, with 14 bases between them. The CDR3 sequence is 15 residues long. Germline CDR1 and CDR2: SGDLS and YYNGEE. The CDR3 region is CASSPFVGSTDTQYF. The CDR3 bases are TGTGCCAGCAGCCCCTTTGTAGGCTCCACAGATACGCAGTATTTT.

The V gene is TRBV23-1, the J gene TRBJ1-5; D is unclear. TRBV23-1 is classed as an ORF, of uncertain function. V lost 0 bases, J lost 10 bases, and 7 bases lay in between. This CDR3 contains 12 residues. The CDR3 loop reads CASSQSEGPQHF. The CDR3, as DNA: TGCGCCAGCAGTCAATCAGAAGGTCCCCAGCATTTT.

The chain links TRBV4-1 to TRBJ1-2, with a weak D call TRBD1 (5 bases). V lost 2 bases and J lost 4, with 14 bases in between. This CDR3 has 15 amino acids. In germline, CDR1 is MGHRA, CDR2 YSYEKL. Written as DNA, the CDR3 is TGCGCCAGCAGCCAATTCGGGGACGGACTCTATGGCTACACCTTC. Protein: CASSQFGDGLYGYTF.

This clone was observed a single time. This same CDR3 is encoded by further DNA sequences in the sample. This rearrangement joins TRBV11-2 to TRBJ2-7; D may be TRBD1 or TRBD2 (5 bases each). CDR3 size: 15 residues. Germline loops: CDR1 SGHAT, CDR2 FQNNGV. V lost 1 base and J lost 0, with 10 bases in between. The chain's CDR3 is CASSLAGGSSYEQYF. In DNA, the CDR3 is TGTGCCAGCAGCTTAGCTGGGGGTTCCTCCTACGAGCAGTACTTC.

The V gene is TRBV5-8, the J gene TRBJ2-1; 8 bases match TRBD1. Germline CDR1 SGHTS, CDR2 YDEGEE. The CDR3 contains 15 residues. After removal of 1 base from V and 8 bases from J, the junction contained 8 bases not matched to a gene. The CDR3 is CASSLWQGAAYEQFF. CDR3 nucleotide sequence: TGTGCCAGCAGCTTGTGGCAGGGGGCTGCGTATGAGCAGTTCTTC. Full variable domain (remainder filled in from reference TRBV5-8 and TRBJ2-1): EAGVTQSPTHLIKTRGQQATLRCSPISGHTSVYWYQQALGLGLQFLLWYDEGEERNRGNFPPRFSGRQFPNYSSELNVNALELEDSALYLCASSLWQGAAYEQFFGPGTRLTVL.

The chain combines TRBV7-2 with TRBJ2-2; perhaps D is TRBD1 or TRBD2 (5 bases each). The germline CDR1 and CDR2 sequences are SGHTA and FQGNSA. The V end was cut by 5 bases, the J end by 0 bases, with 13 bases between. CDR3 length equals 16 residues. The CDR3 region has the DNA TGTGCCAGCAGCCCAAAGAGGGGAACGAACACCGGGGAGCTGTTTTTT. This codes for CASSPKRGTNTGELFF.

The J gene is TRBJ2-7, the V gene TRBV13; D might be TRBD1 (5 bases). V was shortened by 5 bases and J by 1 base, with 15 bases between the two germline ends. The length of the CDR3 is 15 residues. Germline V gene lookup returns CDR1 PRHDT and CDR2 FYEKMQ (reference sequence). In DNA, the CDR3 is TGTGCCAGCAGCCCCCTCCCGACAGCGTCCTACGAGCAGTACTTC. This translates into CASSPLPTASYEQYF.

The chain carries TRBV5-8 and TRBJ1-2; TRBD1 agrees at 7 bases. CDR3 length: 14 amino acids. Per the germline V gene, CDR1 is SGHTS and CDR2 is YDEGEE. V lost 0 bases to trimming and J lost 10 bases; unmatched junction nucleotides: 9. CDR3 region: CASSLDQGGQVYTF. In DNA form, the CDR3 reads TGTGCCAGCAGCTTGGACCAGGGGGGTCAGGTCTACACCTTC.

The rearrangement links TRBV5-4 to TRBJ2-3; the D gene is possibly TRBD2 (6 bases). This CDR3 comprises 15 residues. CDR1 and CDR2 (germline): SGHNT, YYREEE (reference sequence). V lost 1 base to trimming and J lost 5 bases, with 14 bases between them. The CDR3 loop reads CASSLWSSEGDTQYF. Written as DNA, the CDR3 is TGTGCCAGCAGCTTGTGGTCCTCGGAGGGAGATACGCAGTATTTT. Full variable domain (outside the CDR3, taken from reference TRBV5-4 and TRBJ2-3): ETGVTQSPTHLIKTRGQQVTLRCSSQSGHNTVSWYQQALGQGPQFIFQYYREEENGRGNFPPRFSGLQFPNYSSELNVNALELDDSALYLCASSLWSSEGDTQYFGPGTRLTVL.

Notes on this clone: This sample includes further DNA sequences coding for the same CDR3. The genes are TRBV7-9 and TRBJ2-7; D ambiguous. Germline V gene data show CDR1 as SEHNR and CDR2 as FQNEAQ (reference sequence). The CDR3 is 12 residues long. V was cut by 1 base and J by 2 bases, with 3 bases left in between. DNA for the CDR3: TGTGCCAGCAGCTTAGTTCCCTACGAGCAGTACTTC. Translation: CASSLVPYEQYF.

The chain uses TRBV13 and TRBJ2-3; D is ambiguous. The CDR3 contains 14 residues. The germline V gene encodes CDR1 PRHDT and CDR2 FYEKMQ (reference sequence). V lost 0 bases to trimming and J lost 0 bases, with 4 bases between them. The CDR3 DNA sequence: TGTGCCAGCAGCTTAGGTGATAGCACAGATACGCAGTATTTT. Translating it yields CASSLGDSTDTQYF.

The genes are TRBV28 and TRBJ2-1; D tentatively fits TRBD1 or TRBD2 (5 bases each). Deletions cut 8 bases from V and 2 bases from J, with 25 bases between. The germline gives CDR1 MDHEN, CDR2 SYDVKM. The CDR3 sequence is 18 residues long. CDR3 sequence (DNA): TGTGCCAGCCGGAAAGGACTGAGGGGCTCAGAAGCCTACAATGAGCAGTTCTTC. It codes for CASRKGLRGSEAYNEQFF.

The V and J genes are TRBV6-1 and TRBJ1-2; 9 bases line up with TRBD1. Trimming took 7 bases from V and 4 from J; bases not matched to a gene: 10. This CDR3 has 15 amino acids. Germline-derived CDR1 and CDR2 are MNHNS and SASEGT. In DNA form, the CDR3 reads TGTGCCAGCAAGGAAGGACAGGGGTATCTCTATGGCTACACCTTC. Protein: CASKEGQGYLYGYTF.

CDR3 sequence: CASSPFRVGAGGIDYEQYF. The CDR3 DNA reads as TGTGCCAGCAGCCCGTTCAGGGTAGGAGCGGGGGGGATTGATTACGAGCAGTACTTC. The V gene is TRBV7-9, the J gene TRBJ2-7; 10 positions agree with TRBD2. Trimming at V came to 5 bases and at J to 4 bases, leaving 20 bases not matched to a gene. The CDR3 has 19 amino acids. Germline V lookup: CDR1 SEHNR, CDR2 FQNEAQ (reference sequence).

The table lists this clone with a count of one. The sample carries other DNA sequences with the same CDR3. The CDR3 loop reads CASSLFVADTQYF. For the CDR3, the DNA is TGTGCCAGCAGCTTATTTGTAGCAGATACGCAGTATTTT. The chain recombines TRBV11-2 with TRBJ2-3, with unresolved D. Per the germline V gene, CDR1 is SGHAT and CDR2 is FQNNGV. The CDR3 is 13 amino acids. V lost 2 bases to trimming and J lost 4 bases, with 7 bases between them.

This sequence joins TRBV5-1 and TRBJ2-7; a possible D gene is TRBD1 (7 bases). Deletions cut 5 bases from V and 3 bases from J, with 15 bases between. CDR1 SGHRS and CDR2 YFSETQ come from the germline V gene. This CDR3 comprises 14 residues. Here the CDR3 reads CASSPSQGGYEQYF. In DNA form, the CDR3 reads TGCGCCAGCAGTCCGTCTCAGGGGGGCTACGAGCAGTACTTC.

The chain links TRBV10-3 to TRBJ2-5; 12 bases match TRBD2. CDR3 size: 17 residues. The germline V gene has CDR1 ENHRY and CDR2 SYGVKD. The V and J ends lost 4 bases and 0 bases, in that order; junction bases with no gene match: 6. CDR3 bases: TGTGCCATCAGTGGAGGACTAGCGGGACCAGACCAAGAGACCCAGTACTTC. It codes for CAISGGLAGPDQETQYF.

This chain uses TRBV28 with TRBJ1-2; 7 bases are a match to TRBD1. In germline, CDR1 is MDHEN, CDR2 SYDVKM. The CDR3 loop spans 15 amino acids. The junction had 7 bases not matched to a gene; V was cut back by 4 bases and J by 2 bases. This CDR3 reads CASSSDRAWNYGYTF. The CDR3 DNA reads TGTGCCAGCAGTTCCGACAGGGCCTGGAACTATGGCTACACCTTC.

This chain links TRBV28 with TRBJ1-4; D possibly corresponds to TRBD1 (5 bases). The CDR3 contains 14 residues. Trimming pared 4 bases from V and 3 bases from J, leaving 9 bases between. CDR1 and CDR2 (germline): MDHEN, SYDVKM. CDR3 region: CASSSGLANEKLFF. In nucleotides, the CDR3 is TGTGCCAGCAGTTCAGGGTTGGCTAATGAAAAACTGTTTTTT.

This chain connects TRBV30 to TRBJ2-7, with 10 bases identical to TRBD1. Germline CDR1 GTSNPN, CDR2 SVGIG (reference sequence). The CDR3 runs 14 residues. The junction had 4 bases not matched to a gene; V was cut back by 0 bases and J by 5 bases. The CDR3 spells CAWSVGTGVNEQYF. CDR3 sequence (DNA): TGTGCCTGGAGTGTAGGGACAGGGGTTAACGAGCAGTACTTC.

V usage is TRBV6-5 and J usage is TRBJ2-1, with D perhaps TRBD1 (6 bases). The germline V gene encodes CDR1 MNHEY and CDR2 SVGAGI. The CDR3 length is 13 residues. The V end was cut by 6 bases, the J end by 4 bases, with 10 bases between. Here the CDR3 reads CASSPQGYNEQFF. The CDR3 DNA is TGTGCCAGCAGCCCACAGGGTTACAATGAGCAGTTCTTC.